These 22 T cell receptor beta chains came from one sample sequenced in a study of T cells in Graves' hyperthyroidism and ophthalmopathy. What was amplified from RNA transcripts were TCR beta CDR3 regions. With the HTBI primer set, the TCR CDR3 went through a first round of RT-PCR. In TCRdb, the multiplex PCR reads were re-called with MiXCR into one record per CDR3 protein. The table lists 750,000 to 950,000 distinct CDR3 sequences, 35% to 45% of them singletons. Sequenced input: blood. The receptor source for this set is a man younger than 35 with Graves' hyperthyroidism.

At least ten counts were recorded for this clonotype. The chain carries TRBV24-1 and TRBJ2-5; 9 bases agree with TRBD2. V lost 4 bases and J lost 1; bases outside the gene matches: 6. The CDR3 runs to 16 residues. CDR1 is KGHDR, CDR2 SFDVKD, per germline. The CDR3 bases are TGTGCCACCAGTGACCCATCTAGCGGGGCCCAAGAGACCCAGTACTTC. It specifies CATSDPSSGAQETQYF.

This chain joins TRBV5-1 and TRBJ1-5; 7 bases agree with TRBD1. The CDR3 sequence is 16 residues long. CDR1 SGHRS and CDR2 YFSETQ come from the germline V gene. The V segment lost 0 bases and the J segment 2 bases; nucleotides outside the gene matches: 5. The CDR3 loop reads CASSLASGGGNQPQHF. CDR3 DNA sequence: TGCGCCAGCAGCTTGGCTTCAGGGGGTGGCAATCAGCCCCAGCATTTT.

On this clonotype itself: At one of its ends the junction is not consistent with the germline gene, which may arise from a read error. The gene calls are TRBV20-1 and TRBJ2-5; possibly TRBD1 or TRBD2 for D (5 bases each). Germline V CDR1 and CDR2: DFQATT, SNEGSKA (reference sequence). This CDR3 has 16 amino acids. CDR3 nucleotide sequence: TGCAGTGCTAGTGTACCTCGGGCCTCGGGGTATGGGACCCTGTACTTC. Translation: CSASVPRASGYGTLYF.

The chain employs TRBV9 and TRBJ2-2; unclear D gene. The V end was cut by 5 bases, the J end by 1 base, with 12 bases between. This CDR3 has 15 amino acids. The V gene's germline CDR1 is SGDLS and CDR2 YYNGEE. In DNA, the CDR3 is TGTGCCAGCAGTCCGACCCCAGGGAACACCGGGGAGCTGTTTTTT. Amino acid sequence: CASSPTPGNTGELFF.

The sample holds a few counts of this clonotype. V gene TRBV7-2 combines with J gene TRBJ2-7; D remains unclear. This CDR3 has 15 residues. Germline loops: CDR1 SGHTA, CDR2 FQGNSA. V was pared by 1 base and J by 3 bases, with 13 bases between. The CDR3 DNA reads TGTGCCAGCAGCTTAGAGCGCGGACGGCACTACGAGCAGTACTTC. Amino acid sequence: CASSLERGRHYEQYF.

The J gene is TRBJ2-5, the V gene TRBV5-5; 11 nucleotides line up with TRBD2. The CDR3 totals 16 residues. Per germline, CDR1 SGHKS and CDR2 YYEKEE (reference sequence). The trim removed 4 bases at V and 1 base at J, leaving 6 bases unmatched. CDR3 amino acids: CASSDHSGRAQETQYF. The CDR3 bases are TGTGCCAGCAGCGACCATAGCGGGAGGGCCCAAGAGACCCAGTACTTC.

This clonotype was seen only a few times. This rearrangement joins TRBV7-8 to TRBJ1-5, with D unresolved. Germline CDR1 is SGHVS and CDR2 is FQNEAQ. The CDR3 extends over 17 amino acids. V lost 8 bases to trimming and J lost 1 base, with 21 bases between them. CDR3 sequence: CASYPGRSLGSNQPQHF. CDR3 coding DNA: TGTGCCAGCTACCCCGGTCGAAGCCTAGGAAGCAATCAGCCCCAGCATTTT.

The chain couples TRBV14 to TRBJ1-4; D may be TRBD1 (5 bases). The V end was cut by 1 base, the J end by 4 bases, with 13 bases between. There are 16 residues in the CDR3. Germline CDR1 is SGHDN and CDR2 is FVKESK. CDR3 in DNA: TGTGCCAGCAGCCAAGGCCGGGACGGATTTAATGAAAAACTGTTTTTT. Protein product: CASSQGRDGFNEKLFF. The complete variable domain, with remaining parts taken from reference TRBV14 and TRBJ1-4, reads EAGVTQFPSHSVIEKGQTVTLRCDPISGHDNLYWYRRVMGKEIKFLLHFVKESKQDESGMPNNRFLAERTGGTYSTLKVQPAELEDSGVYFCASSQGRDGFNEKLFFGSGTQLSVL.

This chain links TRBV19 with TRBJ1-1, with 7 bases matching TRBD1. Germline CDR1 and CDR2: LNHDA and SQIVND (reference sequence). The V segment lost 5 bases and the J segment 6 bases; nucleotides outside the gene matches: 9. The CDR3 extends over 14 amino acids. CDR3: CASSATGASSEAFF. The CDR3, as DNA: TGTGCCAGTAGTGCCACAGGGGCAAGCTCTGAAGCTTTCTTT.

This clonotype occurred many times. The CDR3 sequence: CASSEASNRGQETQYF. CDR3 in DNA: TGTGCCAGCAGTGAAGCCTCAAACAGGGGGCAGGAGACCCAGTACTTC. The chain is built from TRBV2 and TRBJ2-5, with 9 bases identical to TRBD1. Germline V gene lookup returns CDR1 SNHLY and CDR2 FYNNEI. The V gene end was trimmed by 0 bases and the J gene end by 5 bases; junction bases not matched to a gene: 7. The CDR3 length is 16 residues.

This clonotype was detected ten times or more. The gene calls are TRBV29-1 and TRBJ2-7; a possible D gene is TRBD1 (5 bases). V lost 7 bases and J 2 bases, leaving 12 bases between the germline ends. The CDR3 spans 12 residues. CDR1 and CDR2 from the germline V gene are SQVTM and ANQGSEA. The CDR3 spells CSAQGDPYEQYF. CDR3 bases: TGCAGCGCCCAGGGCGATCCCTACGAGCAGTACTTC.

The sample holds a few counts of this clonotype. The chain has TRBV20-1 and TRBJ1-4, with TRBD1 matching over 7 bases. This CDR3 has 14 residues. Germline CDR1 reads DFQATT; CDR2 reads SNEGSKA (reference sequence). J was trimmed by 7 bases and V by 2 bases; bases with no gene match: 7. CDR3 sequence reads: CSARTPGGGEKLFF. The DNA of the CDR3 is TGCAGTGCTAGAACCCCAGGGGGAGGTGAAAAACTGTTTTTT.

A word on this clonotype: One end of the junction fails to match germline, which may point to a read error. The chain couples TRBV25-1 to TRBJ1-1, with TRBD1 as a possible D gene (5 bases). Germline V gene lookup returns CDR1 MGHDK and CDR2 SYGVNS. This CDR3 is 12 amino acids long. CDR3 sequence: CPSSMGRQEAFF. DNA of the CDR3: TGTCCCAGCAGTATGGGACGGCAGGAAGCTTTCTTT.

This clonotype was observed at least ten times. The V gene is TRBV7-9, the J gene TRBJ1-2, with TRBD1 identical over 12 bases. Per germline, CDR1 SEHNR and CDR2 FQNEAQ (reference sequence). The length of the CDR3 is 14 residues. With V trimmed by 8 bases and J by 8 bases, 9 bases remained unmatched. CDR3 region: CASVRDRGPGGYTF. The DNA for the CDR3 is TGTGCCAGCGTACGGGACAGGGGGCCGGGAGGCTACACCTTC. Using reference TRBV7-9 and TRBJ1-2 for the parts outside the CDR3, the full variable domain is DTGVSQNPRHKITKRGQNVTFRCDPISEHNRLYWYRQTLGQGPEFLTYFQNEAQLEKSRLLSDRFSAERPKGSFSTLEIQRTEQGDSAMYLCASVRDRGPGGYTFGSGTRLTVV.

This chain connects TRBV14 to TRBJ1-2; D remains ambiguous. The CDR3 spans 14 residues. Germline V CDR1 and CDR2: SGHDN, FVKESK. V lost 4 bases to trimming and J lost 7 bases, with 16 bases between them. The CDR3 region has the DNA TGTGCCAGCAGCCCCCGAGACCGTGTGGGTGGCTACACCTTC. Translated: CASSPRDRVGGYTF.

This chain uses TRBV19 with TRBJ1-5; D uncertain. There are 12 residues in the CDR3. CDR1 is LNHDA and CDR2 is SQIVND in the germline V gene (reference sequence). Trimming took 9 bases from V and 0 from J, leaving 6 bases between them. This CDR3 is CASGNSNQPQHF. The CDR3 region has the DNA TGTGCCAGCGGTAATAGCAATCAGCCCCAGCATTTT. The variable domain in full, completed from reference TRBV19 and TRBJ1-5, reads DGGITQSPKYLFRKEGQNVTLSCEQNLNHDAMYWYRQDPGQGLRLIYYSQIVNDFQKGDIAEGYSVSREKKESFPLTVTSAQKNPTAFYLCASGNSNQPQHFGDGTRLSIL.

This chain joins TRBV12-3 or TRBV12-4 and TRBJ2-7, with D possibly matching TRBD1 (6 bases). V lost 3 bases to trimming and J lost 3 bases, with 18 bases between them. This CDR3 comprises 16 residues. CDR3 bases: TGTGCCAGCAGTTTGGTAGGGGGAGCCTTACTCTACGAGCAGTACTTC. The encoded protein is CASSLVGGALLYEQYF.

Of note for this clonotype: A much larger clone sits a single nucleotide away, making a read error possible. The rearrangement joins TRBV5-1 to TRBJ1-4; D may be TRBD1 (6 bases). The CDR3 extends over 14 amino acids. CDR1 SGHRS and CDR2 YFSETQ come from the germline V gene. CDR3 in DNA: TGCGCCAGCAGCCCTGAGGGCAGGGGAGAAAAACTGTATTTT. Protein: CASSPEGRGEKLYF. The full variable domain, rest sourced from reference TRBV5-1 and TRBJ1-4, is KAGVTQTPRYLIKTRGQQVTLSCSPISGHRSVSWYQQTPGQGLQFLFEYFSETQRNKGNFPGRFSGRQFSNSRSEMNVSTLELGDSALYLCASSPEGRGEKLYFGSGTQLSVL.

On this clonotype itself: With a much larger clone just one base away, this may be a read error. This chain uses TRBV20-1 with TRBJ1-4; tentatively, D is TRBD1 (5 bases). Per the germline V gene, CDR1 is DFQATT and CDR2 is SNEGSKA (reference sequence). The CDR3 has 14 amino acids. The ends were cut back, 0 bases at V and 8 bases at J, with 13 bases in the middle. CDR3 coding DNA: TGCAGTGCTAGAGATGGGGCTGGCGGCGAAAAACTGTTTTTT. Translation: CSARDGAGGEKLFF.

This clonotype was recorded once. The chain links TRBV2 to TRBJ1-2; 9 bases match TRBD1. Looked up from germline, CDR1 is SNHLY and CDR2 is FYNNEI. The CDR3 is 14 residues long. V shed 6 bases, J shed 6 bases, and the junction held 8 bases outside the gene matches. Written as DNA, the CDR3 is TGTGCCAGCAGAAACGACAGGGGGTCGGATGGCTACACCTTC. It encodes CASRNDRGSDGYTF.

This clonotype was observed many times. Germline is not matched at one junction end, which may reflect a read error. J is TRBJ2-7 and V is TRBV12-3 or TRBV12-4, with D perhaps TRBD1 (7 bases). The CDR3 consists of 14 residues. CDR3 in amino acids: CASSLGGGVYEQYF. The CDR3 DNA is TGTGCCAGCAGCTTAGGGGGCGGGGTCTACGAGCAGTACTTC.

This clonotype was counted ten times or more. This chain uses TRBV7-6 with TRBJ1-1; TRBD1 is a possible D gene (5 bases). Germline values: CDR1 SGHVS, CDR2 FNYEAQ. The ends were cut back, 0 bases at V and 4 bases at J, with 12 bases in the middle. CDR3 size: 15 residues. CDR3 in amino acids: CASSLAEEGVTEAFF. CDR3 nucleotide sequence: TGTGCCAGCAGCTTAGCGGAGGAAGGGGTCACTGAAGCTTTCTTT. The whole variable domain, remainder taken from reference TRBV7-6 and TRBJ1-1, is GAGVSQSPRYKVTKRGQDVALRCDPISGHVSLYWYRQALGQGPEFLTYFNYEAQQDKSGLPNDRFSAERPEGSISTLTIQRTEQRDSAMYRCASSLAEEGVTEAFFGQGTRLTVV.